A single TCR beta chain is shown here with its context. It has no known antigen specificity. The sample holds no much larger clone one base away, and base qualities are not on file. The immunoSEQ Assay, a bias-controlled multiplex PCR, was used to amplify TCRbeta CDR3 regions from genomic DNA. The authors' analysis ran thus. Nucleated cell counts per sample were estimated from amplification of reference gene primers within the assay. Sequence reads were collapsed and filtered to measure the absolute abundance of every unique TCRbeta CDR3 rearrangement. For each sample, productive Simpson clonality was calculated as the square root of Simpson's diversity index across productive rearrangements. In TCRdb, the immuneACCESS table is reduced to in-frame sequences with V and J assigned. These tables do not hold every clone; where another copy was compared, an unresolved V gene accounts for under half, and the others remain unexplained. V, J and clone size reflect that table, while D and trimming were determined from the DNA. This sample lists some 390,000 clones; just under 90% were detected once. The ten largest clones capture 1.7% of the sample.

This entry comes from a study of blood T cell repertoires in COVID-19 (dated by TCRdb to 2020 to 2021). As for the study more broadly: Samples from collaborators originated in the United States, Italy and Spain and spanned both the acute and convalescent phases of COVID-19. The samples were drawn from the first 160 participants of the ongoing ImmuneRACE study and from more than 1,000 subjects provided by 6 global collaborators. The sample metadata nearly always contained a de-identified subject ID, COVID-19 status, age in years and sex. The dataset comprised deeply sampled blood TCRbeta repertoires from subjects exposed to, actively infected with, or recovered from COVID-19. The material from the prospective study consisted of cDNA or gDNA derived from T cells, B-cell-depleted T cells, or PBMCs. HLA class I and class II types, where available, came from metadata supplied by the sample provider rather than from assay-based typing. The repertoires were released in a freely available public database intended as a resource for research on the immune response to SARS-CoV-2.

V and J lose 4 bases and 2 bases, and a span of 12 bases separates them. Its CDR3 holds 14 amino acids, cysteine through phenylalanine. CDR3 DNA only is kept here, 42 bases in frame from base 1. The germline V gene sets CDR1 to SGHVS and CDR2 to FQNEAQ. General study outcomes and caveats: The amount of clinical and demographic metadata varied by source and participant and was provided uncurated.

Participants in the prospective study were enrolled through a virtual design, were aged about 18 to 89 years, and lived in about 25 United States geographic areas. In the prospective study, participants were assigned to cohorts based on the clinical history participants reported in a screening survey and a study questionnaire. For ImmuneRACE Cohort 3, a participant was defined as recovered based on two consecutive negative NP/OP PCR tests, clearance by a healthcare professional, or resolution of symptoms. Mobile phlebotomists in the prospective study collected whole blood, serum and a nasopharyngeal or oropharyngeal swab from every participant. Prospective study participants could optionally give additional blood draws and questionnaires over an approximately 2-month period. Before DNA extraction, prospective study blood samples were shipped either frozen or at room temperature.

The specimen was PBMCs or T cells enriched from blood (not recorded which). This sequence uses TRBV7-8 and TRBJ2-7; the best D guess is TRBD2, with 6 bases matching. The TCR was taken from a woman in her 30s who had recovered from COVID-19. CDR3 sequence: CASSSGLGTYEQYF. The nucleotides are TGTGCCAGCAGCTCGGGACTTGGAACCTACGAGCAGTACTTC.